Below, 30 T cell receptor beta chains from the same sample are listed, as sequenced in a study of blood T cell repertoires in COVID-19. Only in-frame clones appear in the TCRdb table, and some are missing; sequencing was by immunoSEQ multiplex PCR. Of approximately 350,000 clones detected, around 92% appear once; the ten largest clones hold 1% to 1.5%. Input material: peripheral blood. These receptors all come from a man aged 35 to 55 with acute or convalescent COVID-19.

This clone turned up a few times. The gene calls are TRBV7-2 and TRBJ2-2; 10 bases line up with TRBD2. In germline, CDR1 is SGHTA, CDR2 FQGNSA. This CDR3 is 18 amino acids long. With 3 bases clipped from V and 5 bases from J, the junction kept 12 bases outside the gene matches. The chain's CDR3 is CASSFRLAGDKGTGELFF. CDR3 nucleotides: TGTGCCAGCAGCTTCAGGCTAGCGGGGGACAAAGGTACCGGGGAGCTGTTTTTT.

This clone showed up many times. V is TRBV9 and J is TRBJ1-6; the match to TRBD1 covers 8 bases. Looked up from germline, CDR1 is SGDLS and CDR2 is YYNGEE. The CDR3 has 17 residues. The V segment lost 1 base and the J segment 9 bases; nucleotides outside the gene matches: 12. CDR3 amino acids: CASSVSAWTGKTSPLHF. The CDR3 nucleotides are TGTGCCAGCAGCGTAAGTGCATGGACAGGGAAAACTTCACCCCTCCACTTT.

The chain joins TRBV21-1 to TRBJ2-3; the D call TRBD2 from the table was never checked on the DNA. TRBV21-1 is marked as a pseudogene. The CDR3 extends over 16 amino acids. The CDR3 DNA follows: TGTGCCAGCAGCCCACCAGAGACTAGCCGCACAGATACGCAGTATTTT. Protein sequence: CASSPPETSRTDTQYF.

V and J are TRBV28 and TRBJ1-1, with D perhaps TRBD1 (6 bases). The ends were cut back, 4 bases at V and 9 bases at J, with 21 bases in the middle. The germline CDR1 and CDR2 sequences are MDHEN and SYDVKM. This CDR3 spans 15 amino acids. CDR3 protein: CASSSSTGPAPQAFF. CDR3 in DNA: TGTGCCAGCAGTTCTTCCACAGGGCCAGCCCCTCAAGCTTTCTTT.

The chain couples TRBV4-1 to TRBJ2-1; D is undetermined. Trimming shortened V by 0 bases and J by 6 bases, and 6 bases separated the two germline ends. The CDR3 totals 13 residues. The germline V gene encodes CDR1 MGHRA and CDR2 YSYEKL. DNA of the CDR3: TGCGCCAGCAGCCAAGAACAGAGCAATGAGCAGTTCTTC. It yields the protein CASSQEQSNEQFF.

The chain recombines TRBV4-3 with TRBJ2-1; 8 bases match TRBD2. There are 14 residues in the CDR3. V was clipped by 4 bases and J by 8 bases; unmatched bases: 7. Germline loops: CDR1 LGHNA, CDR2 YSLEER. CDR3 in amino acids: CASSPGLAPDEQFF. CDR3 coding DNA: TGCGCCAGCAGCCCCGGACTAGCTCCGGATGAGCAGTTCTTC.

The J gene is TRBJ2-7, the V gene TRBV30; 8 bases are shared with TRBD1. V shed 2 bases and J 3 bases; nucleotides not matched to a gene: 6. The germline CDR1 and CDR2 sequences are GTSNPN and SVGIG (reference sequence). This CDR3 has 14 amino acids. The CDR3 spells CAWSPGQGNYEQYF. Written as DNA, the CDR3 is TGTGCCTGGAGTCCCGGACAGGGCAACTACGAGCAGTACTTC.

The chain joins TRBV14 to TRBJ2-2; 12 bases are shared with TRBD2. This CDR3 has 17 residues. Germline lookup yields CDR1 SGHDN and CDR2 FVKESK. The trim removed 3 bases at V and 4 bases at J, leaving 6 bases unmatched. The CDR3 nucleotides are TGTGCCAGCAGCCAGCCCAGACTAGCGGGGGTCACCGGGGAGCTGTTTTTT. Its translation is CASSQPRLAGVTGELFF. Supplemented by reference TRBV14 and TRBJ2-2, the full variable domain reads EAGVTQFPSHSVIEKGQTVTLRCDPISGHDNLYWYRRVMGKEIKFLLHFVKESKQDESGMPNNRFLAERTGGTYSTLKVQPAELEDSGVYFCASSQPRLAGVTGELFFGEGSRLTVL.

The chain recombines TRBV7-3 with TRBJ2-7; D possibly corresponds to TRBD1 (5 bases). Looked up from germline, CDR1 is SGHTA and CDR2 is FQGTGA. V was pared by 5 bases and J by 3 bases, with 14 bases between. The CDR3 contains 14 residues. The CDR3 loop is CASSITGGVYEQYF. The DNA for the CDR3 is TGTGCCAGCAGCATTACAGGTGGGGTCTACGAGCAGTACTTC.

The chain carries TRBV6-5 and TRBJ1-4, with 9 bases lining up with TRBD1. The CDR3 has 14 amino acids. V lost 6 bases, J lost 7 bases, and 6 bases stayed unmatched. In germline, CDR1 is MNHEY, CDR2 SVGAGI. The CDR3 reads CASRVGQGSEKLFF. The CDR3, as DNA: TGTGCCAGCAGGGTGGGACAGGGAAGTGAAAAACTGTTTTTT.

The chain links TRBV2 to TRBJ2-5; 10 nucleotides align to TRBD2. Per germline, CDR1 SNHLY and CDR2 FYNNEI. The CDR3 has 15 residues. J lost 1 base, V lost 11 bases, and 10 bases had no gene match. CDR3 amino acids: CASNGERGGQETQYF. The DNA of the CDR3 is TGTGCCTCCAACGGGGAGCGGGGGGGCCAAGAGACCCAGTACTTC.

In this sample, this clone turned up once. The V gene is TRBV6-5, the J gene TRBJ2-3; weak D call: TRBD2 (5 bases). V was cut by 6 bases and J by 1 base, with 11 bases left in between. The CDR3 runs 14 residues. Germline CDR1 MNHEY, CDR2 SVGAGI. As DNA, the CDR3 is TGTGCCAGCAGGAGGGATTGGGGCACAGATACGCAGTATTTT. This translates into CASRRDWGTDTQYF.

J is TRBJ2-1 and V is TRBV6-5; maybe TRBD1 (5 bases). V was shortened by 0 bases and J by 8 bases, with 14 bases between the two germline ends. Germline V CDR1 and CDR2: MNHEY, SVGAGI. The CDR3 sequence is 15 residues long. CDR3 sequence (DNA): TGTGCCAGCAGTTACTCCAGGGTCCTTAATTATGAGCAGTTCTTC. Residues: CASSYSRVLNYEQFF.

V usage is TRBV7-6 and J usage is TRBJ1-5; TRBD1 might be the D (5 bases). This CDR3 spans 13 amino acids. Trimming left V 5 bases short and J 7 bases short, with 12 bases between. Germline loops: CDR1 SGHVS, CDR2 FNYEAQ. The CDR3 DNA sequence: TGTGCCAGCAGCGTGCTCGGGGGACAGCCCCAGCATTTT. This sequence encodes CASSVLGGQPQHF.

The CDR3 DNA is TGTGCCAGCAGCTTAGCGGGAGTGAACAATGAGCAGTTCTTC. It codes for CASSLAGVNNEQFF. V gene TRBV7-3 combines with J gene TRBJ2-1, with TRBD2 matching over 7 bases. V was clipped by 2 bases and J by 5 bases; unmatched bases: 3. The CDR3 has 14 residues. The germline CDR1 and CDR2 sequences are SGHTA and FQGTGA.

This clone was seen just once. The J gene is TRBJ1-5, the V gene TRBV7-3; D is possibly TRBD1 (5 bases). In germline, CDR1 is SGHTA, CDR2 FQGTGA. The CDR3 is made up of 13 amino acids. Trimming shortened V by 5 bases and J by 6 bases, and 11 bases separated the two germline ends. The CDR3 DNA sequence: TGTGCCAGCAGCCCAGTGGGGGGTCAGCCCCAGCATTTT. This translates into CASSPVGGQPQHF. Full variable domain (rest looked up from reference TRBV7-3 and TRBJ1-5): GAGVSQTPSNKVTEKGKYVELRCDPISGHTALYWYRQSLGQGPEFLIYFQGTGAADDSGLPNDRFFAVRPEGSVSTLKIQRTERGDSAVYLCASSPVGGQPQHFGDGTRLSIL.

The chain couples TRBV11-2 to TRBJ2-2; D unclear. Germline V gene data show CDR1 as SGHAT and CDR2 as FQNNGV. This CDR3 spans 14 amino acids. Trimming stripped 1 base from V and 2 bases from J, with 5 bases between. The CDR3 is CASSLAGNTGELFF. The CDR3 region has the DNA TGTGCCAGCAGCTTAGCGGGTAACACCGGGGAGCTGTTTTTT.

This clone came up once. The rearrangement links TRBV28 to TRBJ1-2; TRBD1 aligns across 7 bases. From germline, CDR1 is MDHEN and CDR2 SYDVKM. The V and J ends lost 6 bases and 3 bases, in that order; junction bases with no gene match: 7. This CDR3 region has 14 residues. CDR3 nucleotides: TGTGCCAGCAGCCCCGGGGACAGACACTATGGCTACACCTTC. As protein: CASSPGDRHYGYTF.

The rearrangement uses TRBV10-3 and TRBJ2-3; 10 bases align to TRBD1. Germline loops: CDR1 ENHRY, CDR2 SYGVKD. Trimming cost V 3 bases and J 3 bases; bases outside gene matches: 12. This CDR3 is 18 amino acids long. The CDR3 nucleotides are TGTGCCATCAGTGACCATTGGACAGGGGGGTTTGTTACAGATACGCAGTATTTT. This sequence encodes CAISDHWTGGFVTDTQYF.

This clone came up a few times. Other DNA sequences in this sample translate to the same CDR3. This sequence joins TRBV5-4 and TRBJ2-5, with D unclear. The CDR3 length is 12 residues. Germline CDR1 reads SGHNT; CDR2 reads YYREEE (reference sequence). With 1 base removed from V and 4 bases from J, the gap between germline ends came to 5 bases. The CDR3 reads CASSLSRETQYF. DNA for the CDR3: TGTGCCAGCAGCTTGTCCCGAGAGACCCAGTACTTC.

The genes are TRBV19 and TRBJ1-2; 9 nucleotides agree with TRBD1. The trim removed 8 bases at V and 4 bases at J, leaving 8 bases unmatched. Per the germline V gene, CDR1 is LNHDA and CDR2 is SQIVND (reference sequence). CDR3 length: 14 residues. This CDR3 reads CASWGGTGPYGYTF. The CDR3 DNA reads TGTGCCAGTTGGGGGGGGACAGGGCCCTATGGCTACACCTTC.

V and J are TRBV9 and TRBJ2-2; possible D gene TRBD2, 6 bases. The CDR3 extends over 16 amino acids. CDR1 and CDR2 (germline): SGDLS, YYNGEE. The V gene lost 4 bases and the J gene lost 2 bases, with 15 bases spanning the gap. CDR3 sequence reads: CASSLLTTRNTGELFF. CDR3 nucleotide sequence: TGTGCCAGCAGCCTACTTACGACTAGAAACACCGGGGAGCTGTTTTTT.

This chain links TRBV5-4 with TRBJ2-7, with 8 positions matching TRBD1. Trimming at V came to 4 bases and at J to 3 bases, leaving 9 bases not matched to a gene. Germline CDR1 is SGHNT and CDR2 is YYREEE (reference sequence). The CDR3 is 15 amino acids. This CDR3 is CASSVTGTGIYEQYF. The DNA for the CDR3 is TGTGCCAGCAGCGTGACCGGGACAGGCATCTACGAGCAGTACTTC. Complete variable domain (other parts from reference TRBV5-4 and TRBJ2-7): ETGVTQSPTHLIKTRGQQVTLRCSSQSGHNTVSWYQQALGQGPQFIFQYYREEENGRGNFPPRFSGLQFPNYSSELNVNALELDDSALYLCASSVTGTGIYEQYFGPGTRLTVT.

This chain links TRBV5-1 with TRBJ2-1; a weak D match, TRBD1 (5 bases). The germline V and J ends were trimmed by 0 bases and 8 bases, with 6 bases remaining between them. The germline gives CDR1 SGHRS, CDR2 YFSETQ. CDR3 size: 12 residues. DNA for the CDR3: TGCGCCAGCAGCTTGGAGGGGTATGAGCAGTTCTTC. Its protein is CASSLEGYEQFF.

This chain joins TRBV28 and TRBJ1-4; TRBD1 matches at 10 bases. V lost 8 bases and J lost 10; bases outside the gene matches: 13. This CDR3 is built from 15 residues. The germline V gene encodes CDR1 MDHEN and CDR2 SYDVKM. CDR3 region: CASGLTGGAYGKLFF. The CDR3 DNA reads as TGTGCCAGCGGGTTGACAGGGGGCGCATATGGAAAACTGTTTTTT. Looking up the rest from reference TRBV28 and TRBJ1-4 gives the full variable domain: DVKVTQSSRYLVKRTGEKVFLECVQDMDHENMFWYRQDPGLGLRLIYFSYDVKMKEKGDIPEGYSVSREKKERFSLILESASTNQTSMYLCASGLTGGAYGKLFFGSGTQLSVL.

The V and J genes are TRBV5-4 and TRBJ1-5, with D hard to call. The V and J ends lost 4 bases and 0 bases respectively, with 8 bases between them. Germline CDR1 SGHNT, CDR2 YYREEE (reference sequence). The CDR3 spans 14 residues. The CDR3 loop reads CASSQANSNQPQHF. CDR3 bases: TGTGCCAGCAGCCAAGCAAATAGCAATCAGCCCCAGCATTTT.

The chain combines TRBV5-1 with TRBJ1-5; unclear D gene. CDR3 length: 14 amino acids. Germline-derived CDR1 and CDR2 are SGHRS and YFSETQ. The germline V and J ends were trimmed by 1 base and 2 bases, with 7 bases remaining between them. CDR3 residues: CASSLIPGNQPQHF. The CDR3 DNA reads TGCGCCAGCAGCTTGATACCAGGCAATCAGCCCCAGCATTTT.

This clone was detected once. The rearrangement links TRBV2 to TRBJ2-7, with D perhaps matching TRBD1 (5 bases). The CDR3 length is 13 residues. Trimming removed 5 bases at V and 6 bases at J, with 14 bases between. Per the germline V gene, CDR1 is SNHLY and CDR2 is FYNNEI. The DNA for the CDR3 is TGTGCCAGCAGTTTCGACAGACCCGCCGAGCAGTACTTC. Its translation: CASSFDRPAEQYF. Drawing the rest from reference TRBV2 and TRBJ2-7, the complete variable domain is EPEVTQTPSHQVTQMGQEVILRCVPISNHLYFYWYRQILGQKVEFLVSFYNNEISEKSEIFDDQFSVERPDGSNFTLKIRSTKLEDSAMYFCASSFDRPAEQYFGPGTRLTVT.

In this sample, this clone turned up once. V is TRBV28 and J is TRBJ1-3; D not resolved. Germline V gene lookup returns CDR1 MDHEN and CDR2 SYDVKM. The CDR3 loop spans 15 amino acids. Trimming removed 7 bases at V and 1 base at J, with 14 bases between. CDR3: CASMSFMRSGNTIYF. As DNA, the CDR3 is TGTGCCAGCATGAGCTTCATGAGATCTGGAAACACCATATATTTT.

In this sample, this clone turned up once. The chain carries TRBV9 and TRBJ2-3; maybe TRBD2 (5 bases). Germline CDR1 SGDLS, CDR2 YYNGEE. This CDR3 is built from 17 residues. V was clipped by 4 bases and J by 0 bases, with 18 bases between them. CDR3 region: CASSHPRVPTSTDTQYF. The CDR3 coding sequence is TGTGCCAGCAGCCATCCGAGGGTTCCTACTAGCACAGATACGCAGTATTTT.